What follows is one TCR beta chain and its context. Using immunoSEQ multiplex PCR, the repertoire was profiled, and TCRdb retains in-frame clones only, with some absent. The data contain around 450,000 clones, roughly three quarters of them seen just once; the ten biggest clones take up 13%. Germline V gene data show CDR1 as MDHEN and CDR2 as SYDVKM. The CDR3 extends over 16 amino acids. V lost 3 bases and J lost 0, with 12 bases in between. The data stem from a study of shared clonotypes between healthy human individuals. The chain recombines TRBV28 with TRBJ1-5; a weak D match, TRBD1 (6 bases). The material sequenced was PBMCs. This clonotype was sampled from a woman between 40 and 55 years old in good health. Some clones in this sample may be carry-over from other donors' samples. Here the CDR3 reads CASSFLGGNSNQPQHF. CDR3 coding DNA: TGTGCCAGCAGTTTTCTAGGGGGTAATAGCAATCAGCCCCAGCATTTT.